The 28 T cell receptor beta chains given below trace back to one sample, sequenced in a study of cytomegalovirus exposure and HLA in healthy donors. Both 60 Vbeta primers and 13 Jbeta primers went into the PCR. Measured with immunoSEQ multiplex PCR; TCRdb has only the in-frame clones, and not every one. The sample comprises some 140,000 clones, approximately 79% of which are singletons, and 4.3% rests with the top ten. Sequencing was done on a sample of PBMCs. Every receptor here comes from a man aged 18 to 29 in good health and CMV-seropositive.

This chain connects TRBV28 to TRBJ2-7; 8 bases are a match to TRBD1. This CDR3 spans 15 amino acids. The J segment lost 7 bases and the V segment lost 2 bases, leaving 10 bases of the junction unmatched. The germline gives CDR1 MDHEN, CDR2 SYDVKM. The CDR3: CASSLPGQAEGEQYF. Here the CDR3 DNA reads TGTGCCAGCAGTTTACCGGGACAGGCCGAGGGGGAGCAGTACTTC.

CDR3 nucleotides: TGTGCCAGCAGTTTCCAGGGGGCATCCTACAATGAGCAGTTCTTC. This gives the protein CASSFQGASYNEQFF. The rearrangement joins TRBV27 to TRBJ2-1; 8 nucleotides match TRBD1. V was clipped by 3 bases and J by 1 base; unmatched bases: 2. CDR1 and CDR2 (germline): MNHEY, SMNVEV (reference sequence). The CDR3 is 15 amino acids.

DNA of the CDR3: TGTGCCAGCAGCTGGGGACTAGCGACCAAGTTCTTC. Translating it yields CASSWGLATKFF. V usage is TRBV7-9 and J usage is TRBJ2-1; 10 bases agree with TRBD2. J gave up 14 bases and V 4 bases, and 5 bases lay outside the gene matches. The germline V gene has CDR1 SEHNR and CDR2 FQNEAQ (reference sequence). This CDR3 is 12 amino acids long.

This chain links TRBV4-3 with TRBJ2-7; D may be TRBD2 (5 bases). The CDR3 consists of 15 residues. V was trimmed by 1 base and J by 4 bases, leaving 14 bases between them. Germline V gene sequence: CDR1 LGHNA, CDR2 YSLEER. The CDR3, as DNA: TGCGCCAGCAGCCAAGGTACGGGGTTGCGGTACGAGCAGTACTTC. Amino acid sequence: CASSQGTGLRYEQYF.

The chain employs TRBV2 and TRBJ1-2; D is possibly TRBD1 (6 bases). The germline V and J ends were trimmed by 8 bases and 7 bases, with 17 bases remaining between them. The CDR3 covers 13 residues. The germline V gene encodes CDR1 SNHLY and CDR2 FYNNEI. The CDR3 spells CASSLGGPGGYTF. In DNA, the CDR3 is TGTGCCAGCTCCCTGGGGGGGCCAGGTGGCTACACCTTC.

The chain couples TRBV19 to TRBJ2-1; the match to TRBD2 covers 9 bases. Germline trimming cut 6 bases from V and 5 bases from J; bases unmatched to any gene: 5. The V gene's germline CDR1 is LNHDA and CDR2 SQIVND (reference sequence). The CDR3 length is 14 residues. DNA for the CDR3: TGTGCCAGTAGCACGGGACTAGCTAACAATGAGCAGTTCTTC. Translation gives CASSTGLANNEQFF. The full variable domain, its missing parts supplied by reference TRBV19 and TRBJ2-1, is DGGITQSPKYLFRKEGQNVTLSCEQNLNHDAMYWYRQDPGQGLRLIYYSQIVNDFQKGDIAEGYSVSREKKESFPLTVTSAQKNPTAFYLCASSTGLANNEQFFGPGTRLTVL.

The chain has TRBV4-1 and TRBJ2-2; 7 bases are shared with TRBD2. J lost 4 bases, V lost 1 base, and 6 bases had no gene match. Per germline, CDR1 MGHRA and CDR2 YSYEKL. The CDR3 loop spans 16 amino acids. This CDR3 reads CASSQVGGGLTGELFF. The CDR3 DNA is TGCGCCAGCAGCCAAGTCGGGGGAGGGCTCACCGGGGAGCTGTTTTTT.

The J gene is TRBJ2-7, the V gene TRBV18, with D possibly being TRBD1 (5 bases). Germline loops: CDR1 KGHSH, CDR2 LQKENI. The CDR3 sequence is 12 residues long. Trimming removed 6 bases from V and 3 bases from J, with 9 bases in between. CDR3 residues: CASSAGLYEQYF. Here the CDR3 DNA reads TGTGCCAGCTCGGCAGGGCTCTACGAGCAGTACTTC.

This chain joins TRBV5-6 and TRBJ1-3, with D possibly matching TRBD1 (5 bases). Trimming pared 4 bases from V and 2 bases from J, leaving 13 bases between. The CDR3 is made up of 15 amino acids. The germline gives CDR1 SGHDT, CDR2 YYEEEE. The CDR3 DNA reads TGTGCCAGCAGCCCGCCGGGGGGTGCTGGAAACACCATATATTTT. As protein: CASSPPGGAGNTIYF.

CDR3: CASSPLRDTRVDTQYF. The CDR3 nucleotides are TGTGCCAGCTCACCCCTACGGGACACCCGGGTGGATACGCAGTATTTT. The chain uses TRBV18 and TRBJ2-3, with D perhaps matching TRBD1 (6 bases). Trimming took off 3 bases at V and 6 bases at J, with 19 bases between the two ends. This CDR3 has 16 amino acids. Germline V gene sequence: CDR1 KGHSH, CDR2 LQKENI. Full variable domain (rest looked up from reference TRBV18 and TRBJ2-3): NAGVMQNPRHLVRRRGQEARLRCSPMKGHSHVYWYRQLPEEGLKFMVYLQKENIIDESGMPKERFSAEFPKEGPSILRIQQVVRGDSAAYFCASSPLRDTRVDTQYFGPGTRLTVL.

This clone was recorded a few times. The genes are TRBV19 and TRBJ2-7, with 9 bases that match TRBD1. The CDR3 spans 15 residues. Germline loops: CDR1 LNHDA, CDR2 SQIVND (reference sequence). The J segment lost 3 bases and the V segment lost 5 bases, leaving 8 bases of the junction unmatched. The CDR3 loop reads CASSGGTGLGYEQYF. As DNA, the CDR3 is TGTGCCAGTAGTGGAGGGACAGGGTTAGGCTACGAGCAGTACTTC.

The chain recombines TRBV25-1 with TRBJ2-6, with D unresolved. The CDR3 totals 15 residues. V dropped 4 bases and J dropped 3 bases, with 10 bases sitting between them. The germline V gene encodes CDR1 MGHDK and CDR2 SYGVNS. The CDR3 nucleotides read TGTGCCAGCAGTGGAAACAGCTTTGGGGCCAACGTCCTGACTTTC. This encodes CASSGNSFGANVLTF.

This clone was found once. The chain couples TRBV5-4 to TRBJ1-6; 7 nucleotides match TRBD1. After removal of 1 base from V and 5 bases from J, the junction contained 0 bases not matched to a gene. The CDR3 runs to 14 residues. CDR1 SGHNT and CDR2 YYREEE come from the germline V gene (reference sequence). CDR3 coding DNA: TGTGCCAGCAGCTTGACAGGGGATAATTCACCCCTCCACTTT. Translating gives CASSLTGDNSPLHF.

V gene TRBV5-1 combines with J gene TRBJ2-1, with D possibly matching TRBD2 (6 bases). Germline CDR1 reads SGHRS; CDR2 reads YFSETQ. Trimming stripped 4 bases from V and 10 bases from J, with 24 bases between. The length of the CDR3 is 16 residues. Written as DNA, the CDR3 is TGCGCCAGCAGCCCCAACGTCCGGACTATCCCATACGAGCAGTTCTTC. Amino acid sequence: CASSPNVRTIPYEQFF.

The chain combines TRBV4-1 with TRBJ1-6, with 10 bases fitting TRBD1. Germline V gene data show CDR1 as MGHRA and CDR2 as YSYEKL. This CDR3 spans 17 amino acids. The V segment lost 1 base and the J segment 7 bases; nucleotides outside the gene matches: 7. The CDR3 loop is CASSQGPGQGVNSPLHF. CDR3 nucleotides: TGCGCCAGCAGCCAAGGCCCCGGACAGGGGGTCAATTCACCCCTCCACTTT.

The rearrangement joins TRBV6-6 to TRBJ1-5, with 8 bases matching TRBD1. V gave up 5 bases and J gave up 9 bases; unmatched junction bases: 9. The CDR3 runs to 14 residues. Germline V CDR1 and CDR2: MNHNY, SVGAGI (reference sequence). CDR3 amino acids: CASSPGTGYRPQHF. The CDR3 region has the DNA TGTGCCAGCAGTCCCGGGACAGGCTATCGGCCCCAGCATTTT.

This sequence joins TRBV28 and TRBJ1-5; 9 positions agree with TRBD1. The CDR3 length is 15 residues. Germline CDR1 reads MDHEN; CDR2 reads SYDVKM. J lost 7 bases, V lost 4 bases, and 8 bases had no gene match. DNA for the CDR3: TGTGCCAGCAGTTCGGAATACAGGGGGCAACAGCCCCAGCATTTT. Amino acid sequence: CASSSEYRGQQPQHF.

The chain links TRBV7-9 to TRBJ1-2; D might be TRBD1 (5 bases). The CDR3 covers 17 residues. Trimming cost V 2 bases and J 5 bases, with 21 bases left between them. Per the germline V gene, CDR1 is SEHNR and CDR2 is FQNEAQ (reference sequence). CDR3 sequence reads: CASSLQSQGPYDYGYTF. In DNA, the CDR3 is TGTGCCAGCAGCTTACAATCTCAGGGCCCTTACGATTATGGCTACACCTTC.

The chain couples TRBV5-4 to TRBJ2-2; 15 nucleotides match TRBD2. The J segment lost 1 base and the V segment lost 4 bases, leaving 2 bases of the junction unmatched. Germline assignment: CDR1 SGHNT and CDR2 YYREEE (reference sequence). The CDR3 is 17 residues long. CDR3 sequence: CASSPGLAGGNTGELFF. The CDR3 coding sequence is TGTGCCAGCAGCCCGGGACTAGCGGGGGGGAACACCGGGGAGCTGTTTTTT.

The gene calls are TRBV28 and TRBJ1-4, with TRBD1 as a possible D gene (5 bases). This CDR3 is 14 amino acids long. The V end was cut by 2 bases, the J end by 5 bases, with 9 bases between. The germline gives CDR1 MDHEN, CDR2 SYDVKM. The CDR3 region is CASSLGGNNEKLFF. The CDR3 DNA reads TGTGCCAGCAGTTTAGGGGGGAACAATGAAAAACTGTTTTTT.

The count of this clone is one. V gene TRBV28 combines with J gene TRBJ1-1, with D maybe TRBD1 (5 bases). V was shortened by 6 bases and J by 1 base, with 9 bases between the two germline ends. The germline V gene encodes CDR1 MDHEN and CDR2 SYDVKM. CDR3 length: 13 amino acids. CDR3 coding DNA: TGTGCCAGCAGATCTGACAGGAACACTGAAGCTTTCTTT. This codes for CASRSDRNTEAFF.

V gene TRBV5-6 combines with J gene TRBJ2-5, with unresolved D. The J call is doubtful: the DNA matches TRBJ2-7 better. Germline V gene data show CDR1 as SGHDT and CDR2 as YYEEEE. There are 13 residues in the CDR3. The CDR3 sequence is CASSLRSYYEQYF. In DNA form, the CDR3 reads TGTGCCAGCAGCTTGAGGAGCTATTACGAGCAGTACTTC.

V and J are TRBV7-2 and TRBJ2-5; 8 bases align to TRBD2. The germline V gene encodes CDR1 SGHTA and CDR2 FQGNSA. The trim removed 1 base at V and 14 bases at J, leaving 9 bases unmatched. The CDR3 consists of 13 residues. CDR3 DNA: TGTGCCAGCAGCTTAGAAGCTAGCGGGCGGGGTTACTTC. Amino acids: CASSLEASGRGYF.

The V call is TRBV9, the J call TRBJ2-7, with 9 bases matching TRBD1. The CDR3 is made up of 18 amino acids. Germline V gene data show CDR1 as SGDLS and CDR2 as YYNGEE. The ends lost 3 bases at V and 6 bases at J; junction bases unmatched: 19. CDR3 DNA: TGTGCCAGCAGCGAGAGGCCCCATCGGACAGGGGTTTTAGGCGAGCAGTACTTC. Residues: CASSERPHRTGVLGEQYF.

CDR3 loop: CASSILRNTGELFF. The CDR3 DNA sequence: TGTGCCAGTAGTATACTACGCAACACCGGGGAGCTGTTTTTT. V is TRBV19 and J is TRBJ2-2; no clear D. This CDR3 has 14 residues. V was trimmed by 2 bases and J by 2 bases, leaving 6 bases between them. Germline values: CDR1 LNHDA, CDR2 SQIVND (reference sequence).

This clone has a handful of counts. The J gene is TRBJ1-5, the V gene TRBV6-5; D gene uncertain. CDR1 and CDR2 from the germline V gene are MNHEY and SVGAGI. This CDR3 contains 14 residues. Between the trimmed V and J ends, which lost 6 bases and 3 bases, there was a span of 12 bases. The DNA for the CDR3 is TGTGCCAGCAGGCCAGAGGGTTCCAATCAGCCCCAGCATTTT. Encoded protein: CASRPEGSNQPQHF.

The chain uses TRBV19 and TRBJ2-5; 7 bases line up with TRBD1. CDR3 length: 16 amino acids. Germline V CDR1 and CDR2: LNHDA, SQIVND (reference sequence). V was pared by 3 bases and J by 7 bases, with 14 bases of the junction left unmatched. The chain's CDR3 is CASSIPHGRGKGTQYF. The CDR3 DNA follows: TGTGCCAGTAGTATCCCCCACGGCAGGGGGAAAGGGACCCAGTACTTC.

The J gene is TRBJ2-1, the V gene TRBV7-6, with 7 nucleotides matching TRBD1. The germline gives CDR1 SGHVS, CDR2 FNYEAQ. The junction had 10 bases not matched to a gene; V was cut back by 5 bases and J by 9 bases. This CDR3 has 14 residues. The CDR3 DNA reads as TGTGCCAGCAGCCTACGACAGGGAATGACTGAGCAGTTCTTC. Translation: CASSLRQGMTEQFF.